This TCR beta chain was captured in a study of blood T cells in healthy people across ages. Study outcomes and limitations: Diversity was higher, and naive CD4+ cells more numerous, in long-lived donors than in aged donors.

Germline V gene lookup returns CDR1 DFQATT and CDR2 SNEGSKA (reference sequence). This CDR3 has 20 residues. V was pared by 6 bases and J by 2 bases, with 21 bases of the junction left unmatched. Combining a sample-barcoded 5' primer with a J-beta primer mix, a second PCR ran for roughly 7 to 12 cycles. One entry per CDR3 protein results from TCRdb running MiXCR on the 5' RACE reads. The table has about 1.5 million distinct CDR3 sequences, roughly 45% seen once. As for this clonotype: Its antigen is undetermined.

Sequencing used blood. The J gene is TRBJ2-7, the V gene TRBV20-1, with 14 nucleotides matching TRBD2. This receptor was identified in a woman aged 18-35 years in good health. CDR3 protein: CSAVHASGLAGGPSTYEQYF. The CDR3 nucleotides are TGCAGTGCCGTACACGCGTCAGGACTAGCGGGAGGTCCCTCTACCTACGAGCAGTACTTC.